A selection of T cell receptor beta chains follows, all from one sample in a study of T cell changes during pregnancy in multiple sclerosis. Clones were sequenced by immunoSEQ multiplex PCR, and TCRdb holds only the in-frame ones, with some missing. Of more than 35,000 clones listed, 90% are singletons. The material was CD4+ T cells from peripheral blood mononuclear cells, obtained in the first trimester of pregnancy. These receptors were obtained from a female donor in good health, enrolled as a control in a pregnancy study. Each CDR3 is given with its conserved first and last residue. D genes are given only for firm matches. Clone size is shown for a subset of rows, as once, few, many or a class of expanded clone.

size	V	J	D	CDR3	DNA
once	TRBV28	TRBJ2-2	TRBD2	CASSGGIGELFF	TGTGCCAGCAGCGGGGGGATCGGGGAGCTGTTTTTT
-	TRBV6-6	TRBJ2-1	TRBD2	CASRRTSGGAQYEQFF	TGTGCCAGCAGGCGAACTAGCGGGGGGGCCCAGTATGAGCAGTTCTTC
-	TRBV18	TRBJ1-1	TRBD1	CASSPDRFEAFF	TGTGCCAGCTCACCGGACAGGTTTGAAGCTTTCTTT
-	TRBV28	TRBJ2-2	-	CATRQANTGELFF	TGTGCCACACGACAGGCCAACACCGGGGAGCTGTTTTTT
-	TRBV11-2	TRBJ1-3	TRBD1	CASSPRQGRSGNTIYF	TGTGCCAGCAGCCCCCGACAGGGACGCTCTGGAAACACCATATATTTT
-	TRBV10-1	TRBJ1-5	-	CASSRGIQDQPQHF	TGCGCCAGCAGTAGGGGGATCCAGGATCAGCCCCAGCATTTT
-	TRBV10-3	TRBJ2-1	-	CAISADRYNEQFF	TGTGCCATCAGTGCCGACAGGTACAATGAGCAGTTCTTC
-	TRBV5-6	TRBJ1-6	-	CASSLGSRGSPLHF	TGTGCCAGCAGCTTGGGCTCCAGAGGTTCACCCCTCCACTTT
-	TRBV27	TRBJ1-4	-	CASSYQGGNEKLFF	TGTGCCAGCAGTTATCAGGGTGGGAATGAAAAACTGTTTTTT
-	TRBV29-1	TRBJ2-7	TRBD1	CSVRGPVSYEQYF	TGCAGCGTGAGGGGGCCCGTCTCCTACGAGCAGTACTTC
-	TRBV7-9	TRBJ2-2	TRBD2	CASSWGGASNTGELFF	TGTGCCAGCAGCTGGGGAGGGGCCTCGAACACCGGGGAGCTGTTTTTT
-	TRBV18	TRBJ2-3	TRBD2	CASSLAGAPTDTQYF	TGTGCCAGCTCACTAGCGGGGGCCCCTACAGATACGCAGTATTTT
once	TRBV7-8	TRBJ2-2	TRBD2	CASSFTSGRSGELFF	TGTGCCAGCAGCTTTACTAGCGGGCGGTCCGGGGAGCTGTTTTTT
-	TRBV28	TRBJ1-5	-	CASSSGGEGNQPQHF	TGTGCCAGCAGTTCGGGAGGGGAAGGCAATCAGCCCCAGCATTTT
-	TRBV18	TRBJ1-5	-	CASSPRQDDQPQHF	TGTGCCAGCTCACCAAGACAGGACGATCAGCCCCAGCATTTT